The present TCR beta chain was sequenced within a study of OX40 agonist ivuxolimab in advanced cancers. Produced via immunoSEQ multiplex PCR; TCRdb's table is partial and in-frame only. The sample includes just over 95,000 clones, around 90% of them seen just once. The CDR3 is made up of 13 amino acids. The germline V gene has CDR1 SEHNR and CDR2 FQNEAQ (reference sequence). The V end was cut by 5 bases, the J end by 7 bases, with 9 bases between. The table lists this clone with a few counts. The specimen was CD4+ or CD8+ T cells sorted from blood, collected in a trial of the OX40 agonist ivuxolimab. V gene TRBV7-9 combines with J gene TRBJ1-6; possible D gene TRBD1, 5 bases. This TCR came from an adult with an advanced solid tumor such as melanoma, head and neck, liver or kidney cancer. CDR3 protein: CASSGEGNSPLHF. CDR3 bases: TGTGCCAGCAGCGGAGAGGGGAATTCACCCCTCCACTTT.